The 10 T cell receptor beta chains listed next were all sequenced from one sample in a study of chemoradiotherapy in HPV16-positive cancers (dated by TCRdb to between 2020 and 2023). Library generation was performed with the immunoSEQ multiplex PCR assay. TCRdb retrieved this table from immuneACCESS and kept in-frame rearrangements only. Not all clones are present; in checked studies, unresolved V genes account for under half, and no reason is known for the remainder. The sample table records 500 to 750 clones; around 80% of these occur just once. The leading ten clones occupy approximately 8% of the sample. Sequencing used tumor tissue, obtained from a patient who underwent chemoradiotherapy. Receptors originate from a human donor with HPV-associated anogenital cancer.

The genes are TRBV9 and TRBJ2-7; D not certain. V gave up 1 base and J gave up 0 bases, with 8 bases separating them. This CDR3 has 14 amino acids. From germline, CDR1 is SGDLS and CDR2 YYNGEE. The CDR3 DNA follows: TGTGCCAGCAGCGTATGGGCAGCCTCCTACGAGCAGTACTTC. Its protein product is CASSVWAASYEQYF.

The chain uses TRBV11-1 and TRBJ2-5, with 8 bases matching TRBD2. Trimming removed 5 bases from V and 4 bases from J; junction bases left unmatched: 18. The CDR3 loop spans 18 amino acids. CDR1 is SGHAT and CDR2 is FQDESV in the germline V gene (reference sequence). CDR3 region: CASSPSRQRGGPRETQYF. The CDR3 DNA follows: TGTGCCAGCAGCCCAAGCCGGCAACGGGGGGGTCCTCGAGAGACCCAGTACTTC.

The CDR3 sequence: CASSYSRGAKNIQYF. In DNA, the CDR3 is TGTGCCAGCAGTTACTCAAGAGGAGCCAAAAACATTCAGTACTTC. The chain uses TRBV6-5 and TRBJ2-4, with D unclear. In germline, CDR1 is MNHEY, CDR2 SVGAGI. This CDR3 comprises 15 residues. V lost 0 bases, J lost 0 bases, and 6 bases lay in between.

A single count supports this clone. This chain links TRBV5-1 with TRBJ2-7, with TRBD2 identical over 8 bases. Germline V gives CDR1 SGHRS, CDR2 YFSETQ. The CDR3 contains 15 residues. With V trimmed by 3 bases and J by 3 bases, 8 bases remained unmatched. CDR3 sequence reads: CASSSGGAGDYEQYF. CDR3 sequence (DNA): TGCGCCAGCAGCTCCGGGGGAGCGGGGGACTACGAGCAGTACTTC.

The chain is built from TRBV18 and TRBJ1-2, with TRBD1 matching over 7 bases. Germline trimming cut 4 bases from V and 4 bases from J; bases unmatched to any gene: 3. From germline, CDR1 is KGHSH and CDR2 LQKENI. This CDR3 has 13 residues. The CDR3 region is CASSQGQTYGYTF. For the CDR3, the DNA is TGTGCCAGCTCACAGGGACAGACCTATGGCTACACCTTC.

The chain is built from TRBV21-1 and TRBJ2-5; the D call TRBD2 from the table was never checked on the DNA. TRBV21-1 is a known pseudogene. The CDR3 extends over 15 amino acids. The CDR3: CASSKPILGGETQYF. For the CDR3, the DNA is TGTGCCAGCAGCAAACCGATACTAGGAGGCGAGACCCAGTACTTC.

CDR3 coding DNA: TGTGCCAGCAGGGCCTGGGGGGAAGGGACGGAGACCCAGTACTTC. Its protein product is CASRAWGEGTETQYF. The chain carries TRBV6-1 and TRBJ2-5; the D gene is possibly TRBD2 (6 bases). The CDR3 totals 15 residues. Looked up from germline, CDR1 is MNHNS and CDR2 is SASEGT. The germline V and J ends were trimmed by 6 bases and 5 bases, with 19 bases remaining between them.

This chain joins TRBV4-1 and TRBJ1-4; D gene uncertain. The CDR3 length is 14 residues. The V gene lost 2 bases and the J gene lost 8 bases, with 12 bases spanning the gap. Germline lookup yields CDR1 MGHRA and CDR2 YSYEKL. The CDR3 region is CASSQNRLEEKLFF. CDR3 nucleotide sequence: TGCGCCAGCAGCCAAAATAGATTGGAGGAAAAACTGTTTTTT.

The chain combines TRBV2 with TRBJ1-2; no definite D call. CDR3 length: 13 residues. Germline CDR1 reads SNHLY; CDR2 reads FYNNEI. Trimming took 4 bases from V and 8 from J, leaving 14 bases between them. The CDR3 nucleotides read TGTGCCAGCAGTGGCGGTCAGACCCCCGGCTACACCTTC. Translating it yields CASSGGQTPGYTF.

The chain couples TRBV9 to TRBJ2-7, with 8 bases fitting TRBD1. V was clipped by 2 bases and J by 7 bases; unmatched bases: 8. From germline, CDR1 is SGDLS and CDR2 YYNGEE. There are 14 residues in the CDR3. CDR3 protein: CASSVGTGLREQYF. The CDR3 bases are TGTGCCAGCAGCGTGGGGACAGGCTTGAGAGAGCAGTACTTC.